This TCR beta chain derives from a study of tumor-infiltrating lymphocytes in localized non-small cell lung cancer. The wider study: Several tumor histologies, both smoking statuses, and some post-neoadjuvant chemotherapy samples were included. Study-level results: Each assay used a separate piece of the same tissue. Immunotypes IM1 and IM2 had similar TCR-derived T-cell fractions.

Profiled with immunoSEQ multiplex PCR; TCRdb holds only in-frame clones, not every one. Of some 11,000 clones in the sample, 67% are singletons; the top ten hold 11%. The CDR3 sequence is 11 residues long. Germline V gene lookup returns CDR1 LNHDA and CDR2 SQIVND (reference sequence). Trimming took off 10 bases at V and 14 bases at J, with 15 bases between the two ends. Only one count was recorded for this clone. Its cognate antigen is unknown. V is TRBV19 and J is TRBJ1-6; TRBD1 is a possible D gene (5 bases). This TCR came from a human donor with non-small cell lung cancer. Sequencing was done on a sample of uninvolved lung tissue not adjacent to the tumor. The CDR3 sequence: CATQGFGALHF. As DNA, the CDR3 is TGTGCCACTCAGGGTTTTGGGGCCCTCCACTTT.